The 21 T cell receptor beta chains in this list originate from one sample, sequenced in a study of T cell responses to AZD1222 COVID-19 vaccine. Data came from immunoSEQ multiplex PCR; TCRdb stores just in-frame clones and leaves some out. The table includes roughly 140,000 clones, around nine tenths detected once. Sequencing used peripheral blood, obtained on day 0 of AZD1222 vaccination. The receptors derive from an adult in good health.

The chain uses TRBV27 and TRBJ2-5; D is perhaps TRBD1 or TRBD2 (5 bases each). The CDR3 is made up of 12 amino acids. The germline gives CDR1 MNHEY, CDR2 SMNVEV (reference sequence). V dropped 8 bases and J dropped 4 bases, with 11 bases sitting between them. CDR3 loop: CASGTSGETQYF. CDR3 coding DNA: TGTGCCAGCGGGACGAGCGGAGAGACCCAGTACTTC.

The V and J genes are TRBV28 and TRBJ2-1, with D possibly matching TRBD2 (6 bases). The germline gives CDR1 MDHEN, CDR2 SYDVKM. V lost 6 bases to trimming and J lost 10 bases, with 10 bases between them. The CDR3 is 11 residues long. CDR3 region: CASSPREEQFF. In nucleotides, the CDR3 is TGTGCCAGCAGCCCCCGGGAGGAGCAGTTCTTC.

The chain links TRBV13 to TRBJ1-4; 7 nucleotides match TRBD1. CDR3 size: 14 residues. With V trimmed by 3 bases and J by 5 bases, 3 bases remained unmatched. Germline lookup yields CDR1 PRHDT and CDR2 FYEKMQ (reference sequence). CDR3 DNA sequence: TGTGCCAGCAGCTTGGGACAGCAAAATGAAAAACTGTTTTTT. Amino acid sequence: CASSLGQQNEKLFF. Using reference TRBV13 and TRBJ1-4 for the parts outside the CDR3, the full variable domain is AAGVIQSPRHLIKEKRETATLKCYPIPRHDTVYWYQQGPGQDPQFLISFYEKMQSDKGSIPDRFSAQQFSDYHSELNMSSLELGDSALYFCASSLGQQNEKLFFGSGTQLSVL.

V and J are TRBV5-1 and TRBJ1-1, with D unclear. Trimming removed 1 base at V and 5 bases at J, with 15 bases between. Germline V lookup: CDR1 SGHRS, CDR2 YFSETQ. The CDR3 runs 15 residues. CDR3 sequence: CASSLLPRPGTEAFF. The CDR3 DNA reads TGCGCCAGCAGCTTGCTTCCTCGGCCGGGGACTGAAGCTTTCTTT.

This clone was recorded once. The chain employs TRBV19 and TRBJ1-3; 8 bases are shared with TRBD1. Germline V CDR1 and CDR2: LNHDA, SQIVND (reference sequence). Trimming took 6 bases from V and 2 from J; bases not matched to a gene: 6. The CDR3 totals 15 residues. In DNA form, the CDR3 reads TGTGCCAGTAGCCCAGGACAGGGTACTGGAAACACCATATATTTT. It yields the protein CASSPGQGTGNTIYF. The variable domain in full, with the rest retrieved from reference TRBV19 and TRBJ1-3, is DGGITQSPKYLFRKEGQNVTLSCEQNLNHDAMYWYRQDPGQGLRLIYYSQIVNDFQKGDIAEGYSVSREKKESFPLTVTSAQKNPTAFYLCASSPGQGTGNTIYFGEGSWLTVV.

The chain uses TRBV7-8 and TRBJ2-7; D is perhaps TRBD1 (6 bases). The germline V and J ends were trimmed by 2 bases and 3 bases, with 14 bases remaining between them. The CDR3 has 15 residues. CDR1 is SGHVS and CDR2 is FQNEAQ in the germline V gene. This CDR3 reads CASSLQGSSYYEQYF. In DNA, the CDR3 is TGTGCCAGCAGCTTACAGGGGTCCTCATACTACGAGCAGTACTTC. Complete variable domain (other parts from reference TRBV7-8 and TRBJ2-7): GAGVSQSPRYKVAKRGQDVALRCDPISGHVSLFWYQQALGQGPEFLTYFQNEAQLDKSGLPSDRFFAERPEGSVSTLKIQRTQQEDSAVYLCASSLQGSSYYEQYFGPGTRLTVT.

The rearrangement uses TRBV7-2 and TRBJ1-2, with no clear D. Per the germline V gene, CDR1 is SGHTA and CDR2 is FQGNSA. The CDR3 consists of 14 residues. The V end was cut by 2 bases, the J end by 1 base, with 8 bases between. CDR3 region: CASSLQKLNYGYTF. CDR3 in DNA: TGTGCCAGCAGCTTACAAAAACTTAACTATGGCTACACCTTC.

The CDR3: CASSQDLRTKANGYTF. In DNA form, the CDR3 reads TGTGCCAGCAGCCAAGATTTGCGGACGAAGGCTAATGGCTACACCTTC. The chain carries TRBV3-1 (or the pseudogene TRBV3-2) and TRBJ1-2; D ambiguous. The germline V gene encodes CDR1 LGHDT and CDR2 YNNKEL (reference sequence). V was trimmed by 0 bases and J by 6 bases, leaving 17 bases between them. CDR3 length: 16 residues.

This clone is a singleton in its sample. The V call is TRBV29-1, the J call TRBJ2-7, with D uncertain. Per the germline V gene, CDR1 is SQVTM and CDR2 is ANQGSEA. The CDR3 sequence is 11 residues long. V shed 7 bases and J shed 4 bases, with 11 bases lying between them. The CDR3 DNA is TGCAGCGCCGTTTTGGGGTACGAGCAGTACTTC. As protein: CSAVLGYEQYF.

The genes are TRBV6-1 and TRBJ2-5, with unresolved D. V was trimmed by 5 bases and J by 4 bases, leaving 8 bases between them. Germline CDR1 and CDR2: MNHNS and SASEGT. The CDR3 has 12 amino acids. The CDR3 DNA follows: TGTGCCAGCAGTTATCCTGGAGAGACCCAGTACTTC. Amino acid sequence: CASSYPGETQYF.

The chain links TRBV28 to TRBJ1-2; 7 nucleotides match TRBD1. This CDR3 has 14 residues. Germline CDR1 reads MDHEN; CDR2 reads SYDVKM. Germline trimming cut 7 bases from V and 4 bases from J; bases unmatched to any gene: 9. Here the CDR3 DNA reads TGTGCCAGCACCCCGACAGGGCCCATCTATGGCTACACCTTC. This gives the protein CASTPTGPIYGYTF.

The chain couples TRBV11-3 to TRBJ2-2; the match to TRBD2 covers 8 bases. V was pared by 6 bases and J by 1 base, with 7 bases of the junction left unmatched. Germline values: CDR1 SGHNT, CDR2 YENEEA. The length of the CDR3 is 16 residues. As DNA, the CDR3 is TGTGCCAGCAGTTGGAGGGCGGGAGGGAACACCGGGGAGCTGTTTTTT. Its protein product is CASSWRAGGNTGELFF. Combining the CDR3 with reference TRBV11-3 and TRBJ2-2 gives the whole variable domain EAGVVQSPRYKIIEKKQPVAFWCNPISGHNTLYWYLQNLGQGPELLIRYENEEAVDDSQLPKDRFSAERLKGVDSTLKIQPAELGDSAVYLCASSWRAGGNTGELFFGEGSRLTVL.

The chain employs TRBV7-2 and TRBJ1-5; D unresolved. V lost 1 base and J 0 bases, leaving 7 bases between the germline ends. This CDR3 comprises 15 residues. CDR1 and CDR2 (germline): SGHTA, FQGNSA. The CDR3 sequence: CASSLEAYSNQPQHF. DNA of the CDR3: TGTGCCAGCAGCTTAGAAGCTTATAGCAATCAGCCCCAGCATTTT.

The chain is built from TRBV10-3 and TRBJ2-3; no firm D call. V dropped 8 bases and J dropped 2 bases, with 5 bases sitting between them. Germline CDR1 reads ENHRY; CDR2 reads SYGVKD. The CDR3 is made up of 11 amino acids. The CDR3 spells CAIRNTDTQYF. CDR3 DNA sequence: TGTGCCATCCGGAACACAGATACGCAGTATTTT.

This chain uses TRBV5-1 with TRBJ1-2; TRBD1 agrees at 10 bases. This CDR3 comprises 16 residues. The ends lost 0 bases at V and 4 bases at J; junction bases unmatched: 6. The V gene's germline CDR1 is SGHRS and CDR2 YFSETQ. The CDR3 DNA reads as TGCGCCAGCAGCTTGGAGTCGGGACAGGGGACCTATGGCTACACCTTC. Translating gives CASSLESGQGTYGYTF.

This clone occurred many times. The CDR3 DNA reads TGTGCCAGCAGCCGCTACCAGGGGGAGAACACTGAAGCTTTCTTT. Translation: CASSRYQGENTEAFF. The chain employs TRBV3-1 (or the pseudogene TRBV3-2) and TRBJ1-1; TRBD1 aligns across 7 bases. Germline assignment: CDR1 LGHDT and CDR2 YNNKEL (reference sequence). Trimming removed 4 bases from V and 1 base from J; junction bases left unmatched: 6. The CDR3 sequence is 15 residues long.

This chain links TRBV7-9 with TRBJ2-5; D is undetermined. CDR1 and CDR2 (germline): SEHNR, FQNEAQ (reference sequence). The CDR3 contains 14 residues. With 3 bases removed from V and 2 bases from J, the gap between germline ends came to 10 bases. The CDR3 region has the DNA TGTGCCAGCAGCTTTCAGGACGATCAAGAGACCCAGTACTTC. Translated: CASSFQDDQETQYF. Combining the CDR3 with reference TRBV7-9 and TRBJ2-5 gives the whole variable domain DTGVSQNPRHKITKRGQNVTFRCDPISEHNRLYWYRQTLGQGPEFLTYFQNEAQLEKSRLLSDRFSAERPKGSFSTLEIQRTEQGDSAMYLCASSFQDDQETQYFGPGTRLLVL.

The V gene is TRBV28, the J gene TRBJ1-1; 7 positions match TRBD1. Germline lookup yields CDR1 MDHEN and CDR2 SYDVKM. The CDR3 sequence is 15 residues long. Unmatched junction bases numbered 10, after V lost 6 bases and J lost 3 bases. CDR3 loop: CASSPPRQGHTEAFF. The CDR3 DNA reads TGTGCCAGCAGCCCTCCCCGACAGGGACACACTGAAGCTTTCTTT.

This sequence joins TRBV5-4 and TRBJ1-2; D is unresolved. CDR3 length: 11 residues. The V gene's germline CDR1 is SGHNT and CDR2 YYREEE (reference sequence). V was pared by 4 bases and J by 6 bases, with 7 bases between. DNA for the CDR3: TGTGCCAGCAGCAGGAGTAATGGCTACACCTTC. Protein: CASSRSNGYTF.

This clone was counted a single time. V usage is TRBV28 and J usage is TRBJ2-7, with no clear D. With 4 bases removed from V and 2 bases from J, the gap between germline ends came to 9 bases. The CDR3 is made up of 13 amino acids. From germline, CDR1 is MDHEN and CDR2 SYDVKM. The CDR3 coding sequence is TGTGCCAGCAGTTCTGTCCTCACCTACGAGCAGTACTTC. Protein product: CASSSVLTYEQYF.

The chain joins TRBV10-3 to TRBJ1-1, with a tentative D call TRBD1 (6 bases). The germline V gene has CDR1 ENHRY and CDR2 SYGVKD. The CDR3 has 15 residues. Trimming shortened V by 1 base and J by 1 base, and 10 bases separated the two germline ends. CDR3 sequence: CAISEYRETNTEAFF. In DNA, the CDR3 is TGTGCCATCAGTGAGTACAGGGAAACGAACACTGAAGCTTTCTTT.